These 3 T cell receptor beta chains were sequenced from one sample in a study of regulatory T cells in long-lasting Graves disease. The sample's time point: newly diagnosed GD, antithyroid drugs for less than 3 months. Preparation of the TCR library used RNA extracted from PBMCs. The TCR beta library used iRepertoire HTBI primers with Arm-PCR amplification of CDR3. TCRdb re-called the multiplex PCR reads through MiXCR, storing one row per CDR3 protein. Of 400,000 to 500,000 distinct CDR3 sequences in the sample, 15% to 20% were seen once. The sample was also linked to a second study, of T cells in Graves' hyperthyroidism and ophthalmopathy.

Specimen: peripheral blood mononuclear cells (PBMCs), collected at new diagnosis, from a patient treated with antithyroid drugs. These receptors came from a woman between 18 and 30 years old with Graves disease.

The chain uses TRBV7-2 and TRBJ2-6; D perhaps matches TRBD1 (5 bases). The CDR3 spans 16 residues. The germline CDR1 and CDR2 sequences are SGHTA and FQGNSA. The ends were cut back, 3 bases at V and 2 bases at J, with 11 bases in the middle. In DNA form, the CDR3 reads TGTGCCAGCAGCTTGCAAGGGGCGCCTGGGGCCAACGTCCTGACTTTC. Amino acids: CASSLQGAPGANVLTF. Full variable domain (remainder filled in from reference TRBV7-2 and TRBJ2-6): GAGVSQSPSNKVTEKGKDVELRCDPISGHTALYWYRQSLGQGLEFLIYFQGNSAPDKSGLPSDRFSAERTGGSVSTLTIQRTQQEDSAVYLCASSLQGAPGANVLTFGAGSRLTVL.

With respect to this clonotype: Being one base from a much bigger clone, this may be a read error. The J gene is TRBJ2-1, the V gene TRBV28, with 13 bases lining up with TRBD2. From germline, CDR1 is MDHEN and CDR2 SYDVKM. This CDR3 spans 15 amino acids. CDR3 coding DNA: TGTGCCAGCAGTCCCGGGACTAGCGGGATCAATGAGCCGTTCTTC. Protein sequence: CASSPGTSGINEPFF. Full variable domain (rest looked up from reference TRBV28 and TRBJ2-1): DVKVTQSSRYLVKRTGEKVFLECVQDMDHENMFWYRQDPGLGLRLIYFSYDVKMKEKGDIPEGYSVSREKKERFSLILESASTNQTSMYLCASSPGTSGINEPFFGPGTRLTVL.

The chain recombines TRBV4-2 with TRBJ2-7; D perhaps matches TRBD2 (7 bases). CDR1 and CDR2 (germline): LGHNA, YNFKEQ. Trimming stripped 0 bases from V and 3 bases from J, with 12 bases between. The CDR3 spans 15 residues. The CDR3 DNA is TGTGCCAGCAGCCAAGAGGGGGGGGGCCGCTACGAGCAGTACTTC. Translating gives CASSQEGGGRYEQYF.